This T cell receptor (beta chain) was sequenced during a study of blood T cell repertoires in COVID-19. Generated by immunoSEQ multiplex PCR, the TCRdb table keeps only in-frame clones and is missing some. This repertoire shows about 180,000 clones, roughly 88% found once; its top ten account for 7% to 10%. The germline V gene encodes CDR1 MNHEY and CDR2 SVGAGI. The CDR3 covers 14 residues. Trimming cost V 5 bases and J 3 bases; bases outside gene matches: 6. V usage is TRBV6-5 and J usage is TRBJ2-7, with 8 positions matching TRBD1. This clonotype was sampled from a woman under 40 who had recovered from COVID-19. Sequencing input: PBMCs or T cells enriched from blood (not recorded which). CDR3 sequence (DNA): TGTGCCAGCAGTACGACAGGGGTCATCTACGAGCAGTACTTC. Amino acids: CASSTTGVIYEQYF.